These 10 T cell receptor beta chains originate from one sample sequenced in a study of T and B cells in COVID-19 patients. Multiplex PCR with BIOMED2 TRB-A/B primer pools amplified TRB rearrangements. TCRdb redid the calling of the multiplex PCR reads with MiXCR, one entry per CDR3 protein. The sample yields 11,000 to 15,000 distinct CDR3 sequences, less than 35% seen once. From blood, about 250-500 ng of genomic DNA served as TRB template. Sequencing was done on a sample of blood. These receptors all stem from a human donor who had recovered from COVID-19.

The chain employs TRBV29-1 and TRBJ2-1; 12 bases fit TRBD1. V dropped 4 bases and J dropped 9; count of bases not matched to a gene: 7. The CDR3 totals 14 residues. Germline V gives CDR1 SQVTM, CDR2 ANQGSEA. In DNA form, the CDR3 reads TGCAGCGTTGCCCCCGGGACAGGGGGCGTTGAGCAGTTCTTC. This translates into CSVAPGTGGVEQFF.

The table lists this clonotype with many counts. The chain joins TRBV18 to TRBJ2-1; 9 bases are shared with TRBD2. The J segment lost 2 bases and the V segment lost 4 bases, leaving 6 bases of the junction unmatched. The CDR3 runs to 16 residues. Germline CDR1 and CDR2: KGHSH and LQKENI. DNA for the CDR3: TGTGCCAGCTCACAGACTAGCGGAGGGACCTACAATGAGCAGTTCTTC. Translating gives CASSQTSGGTYNEQFF.

This clonotype was observed a handful of times. The genes are TRBV6-6 and TRBJ1-1; the match to TRBD1 covers 8 bases. Germline CDR1 is MNHNY and CDR2 is SVGAGI (reference sequence). The CDR3 is 14 amino acids. V gave up 5 bases and J gave up 7 bases; unmatched junction bases: 9. CDR3 loop: CASSDRTGTSEAFF. DNA for the CDR3: TGTGCCAGCAGTGACCGGACAGGGACTAGTGAAGCTTTCTTT.

This clonotype was observed many times. The gene calls are TRBV7-6 and TRBJ2-3; D tentatively reads TRBD1 or TRBD2 (5 bases each). V was cut by 2 bases and J by 6 bases, with 15 bases left in between. The CDR3 is 15 residues long. Germline assignment: CDR1 SGHVS and CDR2 FNYEAQ. CDR3 protein: CASSLQGPPLDTQYF. In DNA form, the CDR3 reads TGTGCCAGCAGCTTACAGGGACCACCACTGGATACGCAGTATTTT.

This clonotype was seen a handful of times. The chain recombines TRBV5-5 with TRBJ1-5; tentative D call: TRBD1 (6 bases). Trimming removed 4 bases from V and 3 bases from J, with 11 bases in between. Germline CDR1 reads SGHKS; CDR2 reads YYEKEE (reference sequence). CDR3 length equals 14 residues. CDR3 sequence reads: CASSRQDFNQPQHF. CDR3 in DNA: TGTGCCAGCAGCAGACAGGACTTCAATCAGCCCCAGCATTTT.

The chain employs TRBV7-9 and TRBJ1-1, with a weak D call TRBD1 (5 bases). Trimming took 11 bases from V and 1 from J, leaving 14 bases between them. The germline V gene has CDR1 SEHNR and CDR2 FQNEAQ (reference sequence). This CDR3 is 13 amino acids long. The DNA for the CDR3 is TGTGCCGGTCAAAGAGGGGCGAACACTGAAGCTTTCTTT. Encoded protein: CAGQRGANTEAFF. The whole variable domain, remainder taken from reference TRBV7-9 and TRBJ1-1, is DTGVSQNPRHKITKRGQNVTFRCDPISEHNRLYWYRQTLGQGPEFLTYFQNEAQLEKSRLLSDRFSAERPKGSFSTLEIQRTEQGDSAMYLCAGQRGANTEAFFGQGTRLTVV.

The chain is built from TRBV19 and TRBJ1-1; D unclear. CDR1 LNHDA and CDR2 SQIVND come from the germline V gene (reference sequence). Trimming took off 3 bases at V and 5 bases at J, with 4 bases between the two ends. CDR3 length equals 11 residues. The chain's CDR3 is CASSMGTEAFF. Written as DNA, the CDR3 is TGTGCCAGTAGTATGGGGACTGAAGCTTTCTTT.

This clonotype came up once. The chain links TRBV6-2 or TRBV6-3 to TRBJ1-2; a weak D match, TRBD1 (6 bases). CDR1 is MNHEY, CDR2 SVGEGT, per germline. The CDR3 has 15 amino acids. V shed 6 bases and J shed 6 bases, with 20 bases lying between them. In DNA form, the CDR3 reads TGTGCCAGCAGCCCAACACTGACAGGTTTGGATGGCTACACCTTC. Translation: CASSPTLTGLDGYTF.

This clonotype is medium-sized by share. The gene calls are TRBV19 and TRBJ2-7; 8 bases map to TRBD1. This CDR3 is built from 14 residues. V gave up 4 bases and J gave up 6 bases; unmatched junction bases: 8. The germline CDR1 and CDR2 sequences are LNHDA and SQIVND (reference sequence). In DNA, the CDR3 is TGTGCCAGTAGTACGGGGACAGGCTTAAGCGAGCAGTACTTC. Translation: CASSTGTGLSEQYF.

By sample share, this clonotype is medium-sized. The chain has TRBV6-2 or TRBV6-3 and TRBJ2-7; 10 positions agree with TRBD2. The germline V gene has CDR1 MNHEY and CDR2 SVGEGT. The CDR3 is 13 residues long. Unmatched junction bases numbered 1, after V lost 8 bases and J lost 0 bases. The CDR3 loop is CASGLAASYEQYF. CDR3 sequence (DNA): TGTGCCAGCGGACTAGCGGCCTCCTACGAGCAGTACTTC.